The entry below describes one T cell receptor beta chain. Its specificity is unknown. These data originate in a study of beta chain features in type 1 diabetes. Study-wide results and caveats: Diminished insertions and augmented deletions at VDJ junctions characterized type 1 diabetes patients. Shorter TCRB CDR3s, moderately but significantly so, were found in Type 1 diabetes patients in all four CD4+ subsets.

The CDR3 covers 15 residues. The ends lost 2 bases at V and 2 bases at J; junction bases unmatched: 3. The germline gives CDR1 SGHTA, CDR2 FQGNSA. Reverse transcription of all isolated RNA meant that expressed TCRB transcripts were sequenced. Sequencing of naive, central memory and regulatory T cell samples gave an average of about 3.57 million reads. Generated by immunoSEQ multiplex PCR, the TCRdb table keeps only in-frame clones and is missing some. The sample lists under 150,000 clones; about 44% were seen once. Each of the CD4+ naive, central memory, regulatory and stem cell-like memory populations was sorted via CD45RO/CCR7/CD25/CD127/CD95/CD27.

This receptor was identified in a man younger than 35 in good health. The sample comprised Tregs from blood. This sequence joins TRBV7-2 and TRBJ1-2, with 9 bases identical to TRBD1. The CDR3: CASSLIGTGNYGYTF. The DNA of the CDR3 is TGTGCCAGCAGCTTAATCGGGACAGGGAACTATGGCTACACCTTC.